This T cell receptor (beta chain) was retrieved from a study of blood T cell repertoires in COVID-19. Repertoires were generated with immunoSEQ multiplex PCR, while TCRdb's copy carries only in-frame clones and drops some. The sample has over 200,000 clones; about 91% are singletons. The CDR3 has 14 residues. The germline V gene encodes CDR1 LGHDT and CDR2 YNNKEL (reference sequence). The V and J ends lost 6 bases and 11 bases, in that order; junction bases with no gene match: 9. This clone appeared once. What was sequenced was peripheral blood. The chain couples TRBV3-1 (or the pseudogene TRBV3-2) to TRBJ2-7, with 14 bases that match TRBD2. This receptor was taken from a young man with active or convalescent COVID-19. CDR3 in DNA: TGTGCCAGCAGAGCCCCGGGACTAGCGGGAGAGAAGTACTTC. Its translation is CASRAPGLAGEKYF.